The rows below give T cell receptor beta chains drawn from one sample of a study of cytomegalovirus exposure and HLA in healthy donors. Generated by immunoSEQ multiplex PCR, the TCRdb table keeps only in-frame clones and is missing some. The sample records 110,000 or so clones, around 68% being singletons. Sequenced sample: PBMCs. These receptors were taken from a woman between 40 and 50 years old in good health and CMV-seropositive. CDR3s include the opening cysteine and the closing phenylalanine or tryptophan. A D gene is named only where the DNA matches it firmly. The size entry is marked missing in some rows and otherwise reads once, few, many or a size class.

size: few; J: TRBJ1-1; D: TRBD1; V: TRBV29-1; CDR3: CSVRQGWGMNTEAFF; DNA: TGCAGCGTCCGACAGGGTTGGGGCATGAACACTGAAGCTTTCTTT
size: -; J: TRBJ2-7; D: TRBD2; V: TRBV7-8; CDR3: CASNLRRLAGGSFKTDYEQYF; DNA: TGTGCCAGCAACCTGAGGAGACTAGCGGGGGGGTCTTTTAAAACCGACTACGAGCAGTACTTC
size: -; J: TRBJ2-1; D: -; V: TRBV7-8; CDR3: CASSLEGRYNEQFF; DNA: TGTGCCAGCAGCCTGGAGGGGCGGTACAATGAGCAGTTCTTC
size: few; J: TRBJ2-5; D: -; V: TRBV4-3; CDR3: CASSQEGTGYQETQYF; DNA: TGCGCCAGCAGCCAAGAGGGAACAGGGTACCAAGAGACCCAGTACTTC
size: -; J: TRBJ2-1; D: -; V: TRBV4-3; CDR3: CASSPNSYNEQFF; DNA: TGCGCCAGCAGCCCTAACAGCTACAATGAGCAGTTCTTC
size: -; J: TRBJ1-2; D: -; V: TRBV2; CDR3: CASSDLDGYTF; DNA: TGTGCCAGCAGTGATTTAGATGGCTACACCTTC
size: -; J: TRBJ2-3; D: TRBD1; V: TRBV19; CDR3: CASSDRAWDTQYF; DNA: TGTGCCAGTAGCGACAGGGCTTGGGATACGCAGTATTTT
size: -; J: TRBJ2-2; D: -; V: TRBV7-6; CDR3: CASSSPGGLNTGELFF; DNA: TGTGCCAGCAGCTCCCCAGGGGGGCTGAACACCGGGGAGCTGTTTTTT
size: -; J: TRBJ1-5; D: -; V: TRBV7-2; CDR3: CASSLQGLGNQPQHF; DNA: TGTGCCAGCAGCTTACAGGGTCTTGGCAATCAGCCCCAGCATTTT
size: -; J: TRBJ1-2; D: -; V: TRBV7-9; CDR3: CASSLDGDSGYTF; DNA: TGTGCCAGCAGCTTAGACGGGGATAGCGGCTACACCTTC
size: -; J: TRBJ1-1; D: TRBD1; V: TRBV5-1; CDR3: CASSFQGARGTEAFF; DNA: TGCGCCAGCAGCTTTCAGGGGGCGAGGGGCACTGAAGCTTTCTTT
size: -; J: TRBJ2-5; D: -; V: TRBV4-1; CDR3: CASSQGLADFQETQYF; DNA: TGCGCCAGCAGCCAAGGATTAGCGGACTTCCAAGAGACCCAGTACTTC